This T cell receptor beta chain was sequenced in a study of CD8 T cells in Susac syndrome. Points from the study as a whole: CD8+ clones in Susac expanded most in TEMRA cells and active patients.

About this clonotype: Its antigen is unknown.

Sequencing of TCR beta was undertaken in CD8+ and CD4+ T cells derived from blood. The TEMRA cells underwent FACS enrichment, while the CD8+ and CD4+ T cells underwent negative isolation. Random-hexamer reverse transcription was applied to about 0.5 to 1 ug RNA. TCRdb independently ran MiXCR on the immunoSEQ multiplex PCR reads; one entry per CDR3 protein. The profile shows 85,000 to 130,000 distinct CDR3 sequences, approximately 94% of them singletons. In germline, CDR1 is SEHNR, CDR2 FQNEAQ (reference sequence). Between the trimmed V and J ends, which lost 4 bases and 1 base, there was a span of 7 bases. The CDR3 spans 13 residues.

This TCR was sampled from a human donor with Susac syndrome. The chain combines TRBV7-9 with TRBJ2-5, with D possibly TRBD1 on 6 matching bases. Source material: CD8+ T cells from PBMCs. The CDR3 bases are TGTGCCAGCAGCTCGGACAGCCAAGAGACCCAGTACTTC. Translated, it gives CASSSDSQETQYF.